The 32 T cell receptor beta chains below all came from one sample that was sequenced in a study of T cell responses to AZD1222 COVID-19 vaccine. The assay was immunoSEQ multiplex PCR, and TCRdb's table has in-frame clones only and misses some. Of some 45,000 clones in the sample, roughly 88% were seen once. Here the sequenced sample was peripheral blood, taken 28 days after the second AZD1222 dose. The receptors were gathered from an adult who received the AZD1222 COVID-19 vaccine.

J is TRBJ1-5 and V is TRBV6-2 or TRBV6-3, with 8 bases aligning to TRBD1. With 5 bases clipped from V and 6 bases from J, the junction kept 9 bases outside the gene matches. CDR3 length: 15 residues. Per the germline V gene, CDR1 is MNHEY and CDR2 is SVGEGT. In DNA, the CDR3 is TGTGCCAGCAGTCTCCCGGGACAGGAGAGTCAGCCCCAGCATTTT. Amino acid sequence: CASSLPGQESQPQHF.

The V call is TRBV6-5, the J call TRBJ1-1; D ambiguous. This CDR3 has 14 amino acids. Germline V gives CDR1 MNHEY, CDR2 SVGAGI. V was cut by 5 bases and J by 1 base, with 11 bases left in between. CDR3 sequence reads: CASSPRRQNTEAFF. The CDR3 nucleotides are TGTGCCAGCAGTCCCCGTAGGCAGAACACTGAAGCTTTCTTT.

A few counts support this clone. The chain joins TRBV6-5 to TRBJ1-3, with D perhaps matching TRBD1 (6 bases). This CDR3 is built from 14 residues. Trimming cost V 7 bases and J 4 bases, with 14 bases left between them. Germline CDR1 reads MNHEY; CDR2 reads SVGAGI. CDR3 sequence: CASTTGTIGNTIYF. In DNA, the CDR3 is TGTGCCAGCACCACCGGGACAATAGGAAACACCATATATTTT.

Comment on this clone: This sample includes further DNA sequences coding for the same CDR3. The chain's CDR3 is CASSWGTGDYGYTF. The CDR3 DNA reads as TGTGCCAGCAGCTGGGGGACAGGCGACTATGGCTACACCTTC. This chain links TRBV5-4 with TRBJ1-2; 8 bases are a match to TRBD1. Germline V gene data show CDR1 as SGHNT and CDR2 as YYREEE (reference sequence). The CDR3 sequence is 14 residues long. Trimming took 3 bases from V and 3 from J; bases not matched to a gene: 4.

This rearrangement joins TRBV7-9 to TRBJ1-5; D not resolved. V shed 2 bases and J shed 2 bases, with 10 bases lying between them. The germline gives CDR1 SEHNR, CDR2 FQNEAQ (reference sequence). The CDR3 sequence is 15 residues long. This CDR3 is CASSLSGEGNQPQHF. The DNA of the CDR3 is TGTGCCAGCAGCTTAAGTGGGGAGGGCAATCAGCCCCAGCATTTT.

This rearrangement joins TRBV10-2 to TRBJ1-5; D remains unclear. Germline-derived CDR1 and CDR2 are WSHSY and SAAADI. Trimming stripped 7 bases from V and 2 bases from J, with 9 bases between. The CDR3 consists of 13 residues. CDR3 bases: TGCGCCAGCACCATCCAGGGCAATCAGCCCCAGCATTTT. Translation: CASTIQGNQPQHF.

The chain employs TRBV3-1 (or the pseudogene TRBV3-2) and TRBJ1-2; no clear D. The germline V gene encodes CDR1 LGHDT and CDR2 YNNKEL (reference sequence). The CDR3 extends over 14 amino acids. Trimming cost V 0 bases and J 0 bases, with 5 bases left between them. The CDR3 spells CASSQERANYGYTF. In nucleotides, the CDR3 is TGTGCCAGCAGCCAAGAACGGGCTAACTATGGCTACACCTTC.

The chain joins TRBV19 to TRBJ1-2; D gene ambiguous. The CDR3 runs to 13 residues. CDR1 and CDR2 from the germline V gene are LNHDA and SQIVND (reference sequence). The V end lost 10 bases, the J end lost 7 bases, and 19 bases lay between the germline ends. In nucleotides, the CDR3 is TGTGCCACCAGGAGCTCTAACAAGGGTGGCTACACCTTC. It is translated as CATRSSNKGGYTF.

The CDR3 nucleotides read TGTGCCAGTCCGGGACAGCCTTACGAGCAGTACTTC. Protein product: CASPGQPYEQYF. V usage is TRBV5-4 and J usage is TRBJ2-7, with 7 bases aligning to TRBD1. The CDR3 totals 12 residues. Germline assignment: CDR1 SGHNT and CDR2 YYREEE (reference sequence). Germline trimming cut 8 bases from V and 4 bases from J; bases unmatched to any gene: 6.

The gene calls are TRBV6-2 or TRBV6-3 and TRBJ2-2; TRBD2 matches 9 bases. In germline, CDR1 is MNHEY, CDR2 SVGEGT. The CDR3 contains 18 residues. The V gene end was trimmed by 6 bases and the J gene end by 0 bases; junction bases not matched to a gene: 11. CDR3 amino acids: CASSTVRLAASNTGELFF. In DNA form, the CDR3 reads TGTGCCAGCAGCACCGTACGACTAGCGGCCTCGAACACCGGGGAGCTGTTTTTT.

The CDR3 region is CASSRDRAYGYTF. As DNA, the CDR3 is TGCGCCAGCAGCCGGGACAGGGCCTATGGCTACACCTTC. The chain links TRBV5-1 to TRBJ1-2; 9 nucleotides align to TRBD1. Unmatched junction bases numbered 2, after V lost 4 bases and J lost 4 bases. Germline CDR1 is SGHRS and CDR2 is YFSETQ. The CDR3 spans 13 residues. Variable domain in full (rest from reference TRBV5-1 and TRBJ1-2): KAGVTQTPRYLIKTRGQQVTLSCSPISGHRSVSWYQQTPGQGLQFLFEYFSETQRNKGNFPGRFSGRQFSNSRSEMNVSTLELGDSALYLCASSRDRAYGYTFGSGTRLTVV.

CDR3 amino acids: CASSLALADTQYF. CDR3 DNA sequence: TGCGCCAGCAGCTTGGCCCTCGCAGATACGCAGTATTTT. This sequence joins TRBV5-1 and TRBJ2-3, with unresolved D. Per the germline V gene, CDR1 is SGHRS and CDR2 is YFSETQ. This CDR3 comprises 13 residues. Between the trimmed V and J ends, which lost 0 bases and 4 bases, there was a span of 6 bases.

The chain combines TRBV19 with TRBJ1-4; 9 bases align to TRBD1. Trimming cost V 5 bases and J 0 bases; bases outside gene matches: 10. Germline V gene data show CDR1 as LNHDA and CDR2 as SQIVND (reference sequence). The CDR3 sequence is 18 residues long. The CDR3 coding sequence is TGTGCCAGTAGTGGCCCCCGGGACAGGGAGACAACTAATGAAAAACTGTTTTTT. Protein sequence: CASSGPRDRETTNEKLFF.

This clone was observed a few times. The chain is built from TRBV6-5 and TRBJ1-1, with no clear D. Germline CDR1 is MNHEY and CDR2 is SVGAGI. V was shortened by 5 bases and J by 1 base, with 8 bases between the two germline ends. There are 13 residues in the CDR3. In DNA form, the CDR3 reads TGTGCCAGCAGTATACAAGGGAACACTGAAGCTTTCTTT. It yields the protein CASSIQGNTEAFF.

The V gene is TRBV10-1, the J gene TRBJ2-5; D unresolved. The CDR3 contains 13 residues. Germline loops: CDR1 WNHNN, CDR2 SYGVQD (reference sequence). The V end lost 2 bases, the J end lost 5 bases, and 9 bases lay between the germline ends. The CDR3 sequence: CASSENIGETQYF. The CDR3 DNA reads as TGCGCCAGCAGTGAGAACATTGGGGAGACCCAGTACTTC.

This sequence joins TRBV27 and TRBJ2-7, with D possibly being TRBD1 (5 bases). The CDR3 has 14 residues. With 2 bases removed from V and 4 bases from J, the gap between germline ends came to 12 bases. Looked up from germline, CDR1 is MNHEY and CDR2 is SMNVEV (reference sequence). The CDR3 DNA reads as TGTGCCAGCAGTTTAATAGGGGTGGGTTACGAGCAGTACTTC. Its protein is CASSLIGVGYEQYF.

The CDR3 DNA sequence: TGCGCCAGCAGCCAAGATGGGCAGGTCGTAACACCCCTCCACTTT. This translates into CASSQDGQVVTPLHF. V is TRBV4-3 and J is TRBJ1-6; D gene unclear. Germline values: CDR1 LGHNA, CDR2 YSLEER. V lost 0 bases, J lost 11 bases, and 14 bases lay in between. There are 15 residues in the CDR3.

This chain connects TRBV7-7 to TRBJ2-2; D gene unclear. The CDR3 is 14 amino acids. Per germline, CDR1 SSHAT and CDR2 FNYEAQ (reference sequence). V lost 5 bases, J lost 0 bases, and 7 bases lay in between. CDR3 residues: CASSATPNTGELFF. CDR3 nucleotides: TGTGCCAGCAGCGCTACCCCGAACACCGGGGAGCTGTTTTTT.

In DNA, the CDR3 is TGTGCCAGTAGTATGGATCTGGCCCGTCAGCCCCAGCATTTT. Encoded protein: CASSMDLARQPQHF. The rearrangement uses TRBV19 and TRBJ1-5; no definite D call. The CDR3 is 14 residues long. V dropped 3 bases and J dropped 6 bases, with 12 bases sitting between them. The V gene's germline CDR1 is LNHDA and CDR2 SQIVND (reference sequence).

The rearrangement uses TRBV30 and TRBJ2-1; D perhaps matches TRBD1 (5 bases). In germline, CDR1 is GTSNPN, CDR2 SVGIG (reference sequence). V was pared by 7 bases and J by 6 bases, with 19 bases between. The CDR3 has 14 residues. CDR3 sequence: CAYVGQGRGNEQFF. The DNA of the CDR3 is TGTGCCTACGTAGGGCAGGGCCGTGGCAATGAGCAGTTCTTC.

CDR3 residues: CASSLGHGTEAFF. Here the CDR3 DNA reads TGTGCCAGCAGCTTAGGGCATGGCACTGAAGCTTTCTTT. The chain couples TRBV11-3 to TRBJ1-1; D gene ambiguous. Germline values: CDR1 SGHNT, CDR2 YENEEA. Deletions cut 1 base from V and 4 bases from J, with 7 bases between. CDR3 length equals 13 residues.

V usage is TRBV7-2 and J usage is TRBJ1-2, with a tentative D call TRBD1 (5 bases). Trimming removed 5 bases from V and 5 bases from J, with 15 bases in between. CDR3 length equals 14 residues. The germline V gene has CDR1 SGHTA and CDR2 FQGNSA. CDR3 loop: CASSVSTPGYGYTF. DNA of the CDR3: TGTGCCAGCAGCGTATCCACCCCAGGGTATGGCTACACCTTC. The full variable domain, completed using reference TRBV7-2 and TRBJ1-2, is GAGVSQSPSNKVTEKGKDVELRCDPISGHTALYWYRQSLGQGLEFLIYFQGNSAPDKSGLPSDRFSAERTGGSVSTLTIQRTQQEDSAVYLCASSVSTPGYGYTFGSGTRLTVV.

As DNA, the CDR3 is TGCGCCAGCAGGCTGAGCGGGGGGGCCAATGAGCAGTTCTTC. Translation: CASRLSGGANEQFF. The genes are TRBV10-2 and TRBJ2-1; 10 bases fit TRBD2. The CDR3 spans 14 residues. J gave up 6 bases and V 6 bases, and 5 bases lay outside the gene matches. From germline, CDR1 is WSHSY and CDR2 SAAADI.

The chain recombines TRBV27 with TRBJ1-6; TRBD1 is a possible D gene (6 bases). The CDR3 runs to 14 residues. Germline V gene sequence: CDR1 MNHEY, CDR2 SMNVEV (reference sequence). The V gene lost 5 bases and the J gene lost 10 bases, with 15 bases spanning the gap. The CDR3 DNA reads TGTGCCAGCAGTAAGACAGGAGTCGTCTCACCCCTCCACTTT. This encodes CASSKTGVVSPLHF.

The rearrangement links TRBV7-2 to TRBJ2-2; no reliable D call. This CDR3 is 15 amino acids long. CDR1 and CDR2 from the germline V gene are SGHTA and FQGNSA. Trimming removed 2 bases at V and 0 bases at J, with 7 bases between. The CDR3 nucleotides are TGTGCCAGCAGCTTATCGCAGGCGAACACCGGGGAGCTGTTTTTT. Translated, it gives CASSLSQANTGELFF.

J is TRBJ2-7 and V is TRBV9; D is possibly TRBD2 (6 bases). The ends were cut back, 2 bases at V and 7 bases at J, with 10 bases in the middle. This CDR3 has 12 amino acids. Germline CDR1 SGDLS, CDR2 YYNGEE. CDR3 in amino acids: CASSVSGGEQYF. For the CDR3, the DNA is TGTGCCAGCAGCGTTTCAGGAGGGGAGCAGTACTTC.

The chain uses TRBV10-1 and TRBJ2-3, with D possibly being TRBD1 (5 bases). Trimming removed 6 bases at V and 2 bases at J, with 15 bases between. The germline V gene encodes CDR1 WNHNN and CDR2 SYGVQD (reference sequence). This CDR3 spans 15 amino acids. CDR3 residues: CASSDSPGPTDTQYF. The CDR3 region has the DNA TGCGCCAGCAGCGACAGCCCGGGCCCCACAGATACGCAGTATTTT.

This chain joins TRBV5-1 and TRBJ1-6; maybe TRBD1 (6 bases). Germline V gene data show CDR1 as SGHRS and CDR2 as YFSETQ. V was trimmed by 4 bases and J by 8 bases, leaving 19 bases between them. The CDR3 has 16 residues. CDR3 DNA sequence: TGCGCCAGCAGCAGGGACCTCAGGGGCCCCGATTCACCCCTCCACTTT. Amino acids: CASSRDLRGPDSPLHF.

The rearrangement links TRBV29-1 to TRBJ1-1, with unresolved D. This CDR3 spans 14 amino acids. With 7 bases removed from V and 0 bases from J, the gap between germline ends came to 15 bases. The germline CDR1 and CDR2 sequences are SQVTM and ANQGSEA. CDR3 sequence (DNA): TGCAGCGCGTCGACTCGTGGCATGAACACTGAAGCTTTCTTT. It codes for CSASTRGMNTEAFF.

This chain uses TRBV20-1 with TRBJ1-1; no firm D call. Per the germline V gene, CDR1 is DFQATT and CDR2 is SNEGSKA (reference sequence). The CDR3 loop spans 11 amino acids. Trimming took 4 bases from V and 10 from J, leaving 13 bases between them. The CDR3 loop is CSATDQRLAFF. CDR3 bases: TGCAGTGCTACGGACCAGCGGTTAGCTTTCTTT.

The chain recombines TRBV27 with TRBJ2-1; D ambiguous. V dropped 2 bases and J dropped 5 bases, with 10 bases sitting between them. The length of the CDR3 is 14 residues. The germline V gene encodes CDR1 MNHEY and CDR2 SMNVEV (reference sequence). The CDR3 DNA sequence: TGTGCCAGCAGTTTAGGACGGACCCACAATGAGCAGTTCTTC. Translating it yields CASSLGRTHNEQFF.

This chain joins TRBV30 and TRBJ2-2; 8 bases agree with TRBD2. V trimming: 8 bases; J trimming: 7 bases; junction bases outside the gene matches: 15. CDR1 GTSNPN and CDR2 SVGIG come from the germline V gene (reference sequence). The CDR3 is 15 residues long. CDR3 DNA sequence: TGTGCCCGATCATTCGGGGGGGCCGAGAACGGGGAGCTGTTTTTT. Translation: CARSFGGAENGELFF.